This TCR beta chain was sequenced during a study of cytotoxic CD8 clonotypes in ibrutinib-treated CLL. Deep sequencing aimed at 1 in 200,000 to 1 in 1 million T cells' resolution. Data came from immunoSEQ multiplex PCR; TCRdb stores just in-frame clones and leaves some out. The sample yields some 300,000 clones, almost 80% seen once. The source of around 1.8 micrograms of genomic DNA for TCR beta libraries was cryopreserved PBMCs. Study-level results: Clonality went up at ibrutinib response and then declined back toward baseline at progression. Sustained-remission and progressing patients' sampling times differed.

As for this clone: Its antigen is currently unknown.

Sample: PBMCs, taken before ibrutinib treatment. The clonotype comes from a human donor with chronic lymphocytic leukemia.

CDR3 loop: CASSERGEYYGYTF. The CDR3 DNA reads as TGTGCCAGCAGTGAAAGAGGAGAGTACTATGGCTACACCTTC. V is TRBV6-1 and J is TRBJ1-2; D gene ambiguous. Between the trimmed V and J ends, which lost 2 bases and 3 bases, there was a span of 10 bases. The CDR3 covers 14 residues. The germline V gene encodes CDR1 MNHNS and CDR2 SASEGT.